This T cell receptor (beta chain) was recorded in a study of blood T cell repertoires in COVID-19. At the level of the study: There were acute and convalescent COVID-19 samples, and they came from the United States, Italy and Spain. Nucleic acid was either cDNA or gDNA, and it came from T cells, B-cell-depleted T cells, or PBMCs.

Measured with immunoSEQ multiplex PCR; TCRdb has only the in-frame clones, and not every one. The repertoire holds 140,000 or so clones, with 85% to 90% as singletons. V trimming: 7 bases; J trimming: 6 bases; junction bases outside the gene matches: 9. Germline-derived CDR1 and CDR2 are ENHRY and SYGVKD. The CDR3 totals 13 residues. V gene TRBV10-3 combines with J gene TRBJ2-7, with 7 bases lining up with TRBD2. Sequenced input: peripheral blood. The clonotype was recovered from a woman between 50 and 59 years old with active or convalescent COVID-19. In nucleotides, the CDR3 is TGTGCCATCAAGGCCAGGGAGGGAACCGAGCAGTACTTC. It yields the protein CAIKAREGTEQYF.